One sample yielded the 8 T cell receptor beta chains listed below, sequenced in a study of blood T cell repertoires in COVID-19. The assay was immunoSEQ multiplex PCR, and TCRdb's table has in-frame clones only and misses some. The sample has 20,000 to 30,000 clones; almost 90% are singletons. The sequenced material came from peripheral blood. These TCRs come from a human donor in a cohort sampled during active COVID-19.

This rearrangement joins TRBV27 to TRBJ1-2; 7 nucleotides match TRBD1. V trimming: 6 bases; J trimming: 5 bases; junction bases outside the gene matches: 6. The CDR3 sequence is 13 residues long. The germline V gene encodes CDR1 MNHEY and CDR2 SMNVEV (reference sequence). CDR3 region: CASSTGVAYGYTF. CDR3 sequence (DNA): TGTGCCAGCAGCACAGGGGTTGCGTATGGCTACACCTTC.

The chain has TRBV19 and TRBJ1-6, with 7 nucleotides matching TRBD1. The CDR3 runs 17 residues. With V trimmed by 5 bases and J by 7 bases, 14 bases remained unmatched. Germline values: CDR1 LNHDA, CDR2 SQIVND (reference sequence). Here the CDR3 reads CASSPRDSIGWNSPLHF. In DNA form, the CDR3 reads TGTGCCAGTAGTCCCCGGGACAGTATCGGATGGAATTCACCCCTCCACTTT.

J is TRBJ2-7 and V is TRBV5-6; D not certain. The germline gives CDR1 SGHDT, CDR2 YYEEEE. V was clipped by 5 bases and J by 2 bases, with 5 bases between them. The CDR3 sequence is 11 residues long. The CDR3 protein is CASSTTYEQYF. In nucleotides, the CDR3 is TGTGCCAGCAGTACTACCTACGAGCAGTACTTC. The full variable domain, with the rest looked up from reference TRBV5-6 and TRBJ2-7, is DAGVTQSPTHLIKTRGQQVTLRCSPKSGHDTVSWYQQALGQGPQFIFQYYEEEERQRGNFPDRFSGHQFPNYSSELNVNALLLGDSALYLCASSTTYEQYFGPGTRLTVT.

The rearrangement uses TRBV7-9 and TRBJ1-4, with D unclear. V lost 5 bases and J 5 bases, leaving 12 bases between the germline ends. Germline V CDR1 and CDR2: SEHNR, FQNEAQ (reference sequence). CDR3 size: 14 residues. The CDR3 region has the DNA TGTGCCAGCAGCACAGAGGGCGGGAATGAAAAACTGTTTTTT. Translating it yields CASSTEGGNEKLFF.

The chain uses TRBV3-1 (or the pseudogene TRBV3-2) and TRBJ2-5; D unresolved. Germline V gene lookup returns CDR1 LGHDT and CDR2 YNNKEL (reference sequence). The CDR3 runs to 14 residues. Trimming left V 3 bases short and J 4 bases short, with 12 bases between. CDR3 residues: CASSQWAKGETQYF. For the CDR3, the DNA is TGTGCCAGCAGCCAGTGGGCAAAAGGAGAGACCCAGTACTTC.

This sequence joins TRBV10-3 and TRBJ1-1; 9 positions agree with TRBD1. The CDR3 runs 14 residues. With V trimmed by 8 bases and J by 4 bases, 8 bases remained unmatched. CDR1 ENHRY and CDR2 SYGVKD come from the germline V gene. The CDR3 coding sequence is TGTGCCATCCGACAGGGGGATTACCCCACTGAAGCTTTCTTT. Its translation is CAIRQGDYPTEAFF.

The J gene is TRBJ2-6, the V gene TRBV27; 8 positions agree with TRBD2. Losses at the gene ends were 2 bases for V and 4 bases for J; bases not matched to a gene: 4. Germline CDR1 MNHEY, CDR2 SMNVEV (reference sequence). The CDR3 is 16 residues long. The CDR3 DNA follows: TGTGCCAGCAGTTTACGGCTAGCGGGCGGGGCCAACGTCCTGACTTTC. Residues: CASSLRLAGGANVLTF.

This chain links TRBV5-1 with TRBJ2-2; 7 bases line up with TRBD2. Trimming at V came to 7 bases and at J to 0 bases, leaving 3 bases not matched to a gene. The CDR3 totals 14 residues. Germline V gene lookup returns CDR1 SGHRS and CDR2 YFSETQ. CDR3 nucleotide sequence: TGCGCCAGCTCCGGGACTACGAACACCGGGGAGCTGTTTTTT. As protein: CASSGTTNTGELFF.